Following are 21 T cell receptor beta chains from one sample sequenced in a study of blood T cell repertoires in COVID-19. The data were produced by immunoSEQ multiplex PCR, yet TCRdb's version contains in-frame clones alone and is incomplete. Among fewer than 300,000 clones listed, around 88% were seen once. What was sequenced was PBMCs or T cells enriched from blood (not recorded which). The receptors were sampled from a woman aged 35 to 49 with acute COVID-19.

This clone was counted between two and nine times. V is TRBV6-5 and J is TRBJ2-5; tentative D call: TRBD2 (6 bases). V dropped 0 bases and J dropped 7 bases, with 15 bases sitting between them. CDR3 length: 15 amino acids. The germline gives CDR1 MNHEY, CDR2 SVGAGI. CDR3 nucleotides: TGTGCCAGCAGTTACTCCCAACGAGCGGGCTTGACCCAGTACTTC. It yields the protein CASSYSQRAGLTQYF.

The genes are TRBV28 and TRBJ1-5, with D uncertain. The CDR3 sequence is 16 residues long. Germline values: CDR1 MDHEN, CDR2 SYDVKM. The V gene lost 10 bases and the J gene lost 1 base, with 20 bases spanning the gap. The CDR3 nucleotides are TGTGCCACCCTCTGGGTGGCGACGGAGAGCAATCAGCCCCAGCATTTT. This translates into CATLWVATESNQPQHF.

The chain employs TRBV4-3 and TRBJ2-3; the match to TRBD2 covers 8 bases. Trimming at V came to 0 bases and at J to 4 bases, leaving 6 bases not matched to a gene. Germline-derived CDR1 and CDR2 are LGHNA and YSLEER. CDR3 length equals 16 residues. This CDR3 reads CASSQDQRERSDTQYF. The CDR3 DNA follows: TGCGCCAGCAGCCAAGATCAGCGGGAGAGGTCAGATACGCAGTATTTT.

Remarks on this clone: This sample also contains other DNA sequences that code for the same CDR3. CDR3 sequence (DNA): TGTGCCAGCAGCGTAGGAACTAGCGGGAGGGCCGATACGCAGTATTTT. Its translation is CASSVGTSGRADTQYF. The gene calls are TRBV9 and TRBJ2-3; TRBD2 aligns across 13 bases. The CDR3 has 16 residues. The V gene's germline CDR1 is SGDLS and CDR2 YYNGEE. V dropped 0 bases and J dropped 6; count of bases not matched to a gene: 4.

V is TRBV6-5 and J is TRBJ1-2, with TRBD1 identical over 8 bases. CDR1 is MNHEY and CDR2 is SVGAGI in the germline V gene. CDR3 length: 14 amino acids. The ends lost 5 bases at V and 4 bases at J; junction bases unmatched: 6. CDR3 in amino acids: CASSPTGATYGYTF. Here the CDR3 DNA reads TGTGCCAGCAGTCCGACAGGGGCGACCTATGGCTACACCTTC.

This clone has a single count. The genes are TRBV24-1 and TRBJ1-1; TRBD1 is a possible D gene (5 bases). With 3 bases removed from V and 4 bases from J, the gap between germline ends came to 8 bases. Germline loops: CDR1 KGHDR, CDR2 SFDVKD. The CDR3 consists of 13 residues. In DNA, the CDR3 is TGTGCCACCAGTGATCCCAGGGTCACTGAAGCTTTCTTT. It is translated as CATSDPRVTEAFF.

V is TRBV3-1 (or the pseudogene TRBV3-2) and J is TRBJ2-7; D perhaps matches TRBD2 (5 bases). Trimming left V 1 base short and J 3 bases short, with 19 bases between. The CDR3 contains 17 residues. Germline assignment: CDR1 LGHDT and CDR2 YNNKEL (reference sequence). In DNA form, the CDR3 reads TGTGCCAGCAGCCAAGGTGTTGGCACTTCGGCGGGCTACGAGCAGTACTTC. It translates to CASSQGVGTSAGYEQYF.

The CDR3 spells CASSSNLRRQETQYF. The CDR3 DNA sequence: TGTGCCAGCAGCTCGAACTTAAGGAGGCAAGAGACCCAGTACTTC. The V call is TRBV7-6, the J call TRBJ2-5, with D tentatively TRBD2 (5 bases). The CDR3 length is 15 residues. V was cut by 4 bases and J by 2 bases, with 14 bases left in between. CDR1 SGHVS and CDR2 FNYEAQ come from the germline V gene.

The chain links TRBV20-1 to TRBJ2-7; D may be TRBD1 (6 bases). V dropped 3 bases and J dropped 0 bases, with 9 bases sitting between them. There are 13 residues in the CDR3. Germline V lookup: CDR1 DFQATT, CDR2 SNEGSKA (reference sequence). CDR3 loop: CSASQGSSYEQYV. CDR3 DNA: TGCAGTGCTAGTCAGGGGAGCTCCTACGAGCAGTACGTC.

The chain has TRBV6-5 and TRBJ2-1; D possibly corresponds to TRBD1 (6 bases). This CDR3 has 16 amino acids. Germline CDR1 and CDR2: MNHEY and SVGAGI. The V end lost 0 bases, the J end lost 2 bases, and 11 bases lay between the germline ends. The CDR3 sequence is CASSYSDSLPYNEQFF. CDR3 sequence (DNA): TGTGCCAGCAGTTACTCGGACAGTCTCCCCTACAATGAGCAGTTCTTC.

The chain employs TRBV18 and TRBJ2-1; 9 positions match TRBD1. This CDR3 is 16 amino acids long. With V trimmed by 3 bases and J by 3 bases, 6 bases remained unmatched. CDR1 is KGHSH, CDR2 LQKENI, per germline. The CDR3 sequence is CASSPPGTGNYNEQFF. CDR3 DNA sequence: TGTGCCAGCTCACCCCCCGGGACAGGGAACTACAATGAGCAGTTCTTC.

The J gene is TRBJ1-1, the V gene TRBV6-2 or TRBV6-3, with TRBD1 identical over 8 bases. The germline gives CDR1 MNHEY, CDR2 SVGEGT. The CDR3 spans 14 residues. After removal of 2 bases from V and 3 bases from J, the junction contained 2 bases not matched to a gene. DNA of the CDR3: TGTGCCAGCAGTTACCAGGGACAGGACACTGAAGCTTTCTTT. Translating gives CASSYQGQDTEAFF.

The sample holds a few counts of this clone. V is TRBV7-2 and J is TRBJ2-7; D remains ambiguous. Germline V gene data show CDR1 as SGHTA and CDR2 as FQGNSA. CDR3 length: 16 amino acids. V was trimmed by 5 bases and J by 4 bases, leaving 21 bases between them. CDR3 DNA sequence: TGTGCCAGCAGCGTTGAGGCGGCCCCTGAGTTGTACGAGCAGTACTTC. Translating it yields CASSVEAAPELYEQYF.

V usage is TRBV29-1 and J usage is TRBJ1-1; no definite D call. The germline V gene encodes CDR1 SQVTM and CDR2 ANQGSEA. Trimming shortened V by 5 bases and J by 5 bases, and 6 bases separated the two germline ends. The CDR3 sequence is 10 residues long. The CDR3 sequence is CSVSVTEAFF. The CDR3 DNA follows: TGCAGCGTTAGCGTGACTGAAGCTTTCTTT.

The chain couples TRBV6-6 to TRBJ2-1; the D gene is possibly TRBD1 (6 bases). The germline V and J ends were trimmed by 5 bases and 2 bases, with 22 bases remaining between them. CDR1 and CDR2 (germline): MNHNY, SVGAGI (reference sequence). This CDR3 is 18 amino acids long. The CDR3, as DNA: TGTGCCAGCAGTCCTCACTTCCGGGACAATCCCCCCTACAATGAGCAGTTCTTC. Translation: CASSPHFRDNPPYNEQFF.

The chain links TRBV4-3 to TRBJ2-2; 8 bases agree with TRBD2. Germline CDR1 LGHNA, CDR2 YSLEER. V shed 3 bases and J 2 bases; nucleotides not matched to a gene: 5. The CDR3 length is 16 residues. Here the CDR3 reads CASSHNSGGNTGELFF. The DNA of the CDR3 is TGCGCCAGCAGCCACAACAGCGGGGGCAACACCGGGGAGCTGTTTTTT.

This clone has more than one count but fewer than ten. The rearrangement links TRBV4-1 to TRBJ2-7; the match to TRBD2 covers 7 bases. The CDR3 contains 15 residues. The junction had 4 bases not matched to a gene; V was cut back by 0 bases and J by 2 bases. Per the germline V gene, CDR1 is MGHRA and CDR2 is YSYEKL. CDR3 amino acids: CASSQEGAGTYEQYF. The CDR3 region has the DNA TGCGCCAGCAGCCAAGAGGGAGCGGGAACCTACGAGCAGTACTTC.

The J gene is TRBJ1-2, the V gene TRBV7-9; D is unresolved. Germline V gives CDR1 SEHNR, CDR2 FQNEAQ (reference sequence). The CDR3 length is 14 residues. V was shortened by 2 bases and J by 4 bases, with 11 bases between the two germline ends. The CDR3: CASSLLAESYGYTF. As DNA, the CDR3 is TGTGCCAGCAGCTTATTGGCGGAGTCCTATGGCTACACCTTC.

The sample holds many counts of this clone. The rearrangement joins TRBV7-9 to TRBJ1-1; D uncertain. Germline V gene data show CDR1 as SEHNR and CDR2 as FQNEAQ (reference sequence). CDR3 length: 15 amino acids. V was shortened by 5 bases and J by 6 bases, with 19 bases between the two germline ends. The DNA for the CDR3 is TGTGCCAGCAGCATGGGTGGAGGAGGCCGTGCTGAAGCTTTCTTT. It encodes CASSMGGGGRAEAFF.

The chain employs TRBV19 and TRBJ2-1; TRBD2 matches at 10 bases. Germline V lookup: CDR1 LNHDA, CDR2 SQIVND (reference sequence). V dropped 5 bases and J dropped 5; count of bases not matched to a gene: 12. CDR3 length equals 17 residues. Here the CDR3 reads CASSPGLAGVRDNEQFF. CDR3 nucleotide sequence: TGTGCCAGTAGTCCAGGCCTAGCGGGAGTTAGGGACAATGAGCAGTTCTTC.

The chain links TRBV10-3 to TRBJ1-2; 8 bases fit TRBD1. With 7 bases clipped from V and 5 bases from J, the junction kept 12 bases outside the gene matches. The germline CDR1 and CDR2 sequences are ENHRY and SYGVKD. CDR3 length equals 15 residues. As DNA, the CDR3 is TGTGCCATCACCCGCGGACAGGGCGGGGTATATGGCTACACCTTC. Translated, it gives CAITRGQGGVYGYTF.